One sample yielded the 14 T cell receptor beta chains listed below, sequenced in a study of blood T cell repertoires in COVID-19. Here immunoSEQ multiplex PCR was the method, and the copy in TCRdb shows in-frame clones only, minus some. The sample holds some 150,000 clones; over 75% are singletons and the top ten take over 10%. Sequencing was performed on peripheral blood. The receptors here all came from a man aged 55 to 70 with active or convalescent COVID-19.

The CDR3 DNA reads TGTGCCAGCAGTGACGGACTAGCGGGAGCCTTTGAGCAGTTCTTC. Translating it yields CASSDGLAGAFEQFF. The chain is built from TRBV6-1 and TRBJ2-1; TRBD2 agrees at 13 bases. This CDR3 is built from 15 residues. CDR1 MNHNS and CDR2 SASEGT come from the germline V gene. Trimming at V came to 3 bases and at J to 9 bases, leaving 5 bases not matched to a gene.

The rearrangement links TRBV28 to TRBJ2-7, with D hard to call. V was clipped by 5 bases and J by 1 base, with 18 bases between them. Germline CDR1 and CDR2: MDHEN and SYDVKM. The CDR3 length is 16 residues. DNA for the CDR3: TGTGCCAGCAGTCCCCCCCTGGCGGAGTCTTCCTACGAGCAGTACTTC. It yields the protein CASSPPLAESSYEQYF.

The chain employs TRBV27 and TRBJ1-6; tentatively, D is TRBD1 (6 bases). The V gene lost 6 bases and the J gene lost 2 bases, with 11 bases spanning the gap. Germline-derived CDR1 and CDR2 are MNHEY and SMNVEV (reference sequence). The CDR3 totals 15 residues. The CDR3 here is CASSLRQAYNSPLHF. The CDR3 coding sequence is TGTGCCAGCAGCCTTAGACAGGCCTATAATTCACCCCTCCACTTT.

The chain links TRBV2 to TRBJ2-2; 9 bases agree with TRBD2. Germline loops: CDR1 SNHLY, CDR2 FYNNEI. V dropped 11 bases and J dropped 4; count of bases not matched to a gene: 8. The CDR3 covers 14 residues. This chain's CDR3 is CAGRGLAFTGELFF. CDR3 coding DNA: TGTGCCGGAAGGGGACTAGCATTCACCGGGGAGCTGTTTTTT.

This clone was observed once. V usage is TRBV6-2 or TRBV6-3 and J usage is TRBJ1-5, with D maybe TRBD1 (6 bases). CDR1 is MNHEY, CDR2 SVGEGT, per germline. The V end lost 5 bases, the J end lost 4 bases, and 15 bases lay between the germline ends. The CDR3 totals 15 residues. CDR3 loop: CASSDPTGFNQPQHF. The CDR3 nucleotides read TGTGCCAGCAGTGATCCGACAGGATTTAATCAGCCCCAGCATTTT.

The J gene is TRBJ2-2, the V gene TRBV6-2 or TRBV6-3; unclear D gene. With 2 bases removed from V and 6 bases from J, the gap between germline ends came to 19 bases. Germline CDR1 and CDR2: MNHEY and SVGEGT. The CDR3 contains 17 residues. The CDR3 nucleotides are TGTGCCAGCAGTTACGTCAGCCCGCGGATTCTCGCCGGGGAGCTGTTTTTT. As protein: CASSYVSPRILAGELFF.

The chain joins TRBV27 to TRBJ1-4, with 7 positions matching TRBD1. The CDR3 totals 15 residues. V was clipped by 7 bases and J by 0 bases; unmatched bases: 5. Looked up from germline, CDR1 is MNHEY and CDR2 is SMNVEV (reference sequence). The CDR3 sequence is CASTRQGATNEKLFF. CDR3 coding DNA: TGTGCCAGCACCAGACAGGGAGCAACTAATGAAAAACTGTTTTTT.

The rearrangement joins TRBV15 to TRBJ2-1, with 14 bases fitting TRBD2. The V gene's germline CDR1 is LNHNV and CDR2 YYDKDF (reference sequence). Germline trimming cut 0 bases from V and 5 bases from J; bases unmatched to any gene: 15. The CDR3 covers 21 residues. The CDR3 reads CATSRDLPRLAGGPAHNEQFF. The CDR3 nucleotides read TGTGCCACCAGCAGAGACTTACCCCGACTAGCGGGAGGGCCGGCCCACAATGAGCAGTTCTTC.

This clone came up once. The chain combines TRBV6-5 with TRBJ1-1; 11 bases match TRBD1. V lost 7 bases and J lost 8; bases outside the gene matches: 12. The CDR3 spans 15 residues. Germline CDR1 MNHEY, CDR2 SVGAGI. The CDR3 DNA reads TGTGCCAGCACCTCGAGGGACAGGGGGATCTCGGAAGCTTTCTTT. Translated: CASTSRDRGISEAFF.

The chain's CDR3 is CASSDPGDTEAFF. As DNA, the CDR3 is TGTGCCAGCAGTGACCCCGGGGACACTGAAGCTTTCTTT. The chain combines TRBV6-1 with TRBJ1-1; no definite D call. The length of the CDR3 is 13 residues. Germline loops: CDR1 MNHNS, CDR2 SASEGT. Trimming stripped 3 bases from V and 3 bases from J, with 8 bases between.

V is TRBV5-4 and J is TRBJ2-3; 7 bases align to TRBD1. J lost 4 bases, V lost 7 bases, and 12 bases had no gene match. The CDR3 runs to 15 residues. CDR1 is SGHNT, CDR2 YYREEE, per germline (reference sequence). The CDR3 region has the DNA TGTGCCAGCTTCCGGACAGGCCTTACCCCAGATACGCAGTATTTT. It encodes CASFRTGLTPDTQYF.

This clone has only a few counts. The V gene is TRBV6-2 or TRBV6-3, the J gene TRBJ2-1; the match to TRBD2 covers 13 bases. The CDR3 spans 16 residues. Germline V gene data show CDR1 as MNHEY and CDR2 as SVGEGT. V trimming: 4 bases; J trimming: 8 bases; junction bases outside the gene matches: 8. The chain's CDR3 is CASSSRTSGRVDEQFF. As DNA, the CDR3 is TGTGCCAGCAGTTCTCGGACTAGCGGGAGAGTGGATGAGCAGTTCTTC.

The chain joins TRBV7-3 to TRBJ2-1; TRBD2 is a possible D gene (5 bases). Germline V gene data show CDR1 as SGHTA and CDR2 as FQGTGA. V lost 5 bases to trimming and J lost 7 bases, with 12 bases between them. The CDR3 consists of 13 residues. Here the CDR3 reads CASSPRGSNEQFF. DNA of the CDR3: TGTGCCAGCAGCCCCCGGGGTTCAAATGAGCAGTTCTTC.

This chain uses TRBV5-4 with TRBJ2-5; TRBD2 matches 10 bases. Germline CDR1 reads SGHNT; CDR2 reads YYREEE (reference sequence). Trimming cost V 4 bases and J 5 bases; bases outside gene matches: 14. The CDR3 loop spans 17 amino acids. The chain's CDR3 is CASSRGPSGSLLETQYF. The CDR3 region has the DNA TGTGCCAGCAGCCGCGGACCTAGCGGGAGTCTTTTGGAGACCCAGTACTTC.